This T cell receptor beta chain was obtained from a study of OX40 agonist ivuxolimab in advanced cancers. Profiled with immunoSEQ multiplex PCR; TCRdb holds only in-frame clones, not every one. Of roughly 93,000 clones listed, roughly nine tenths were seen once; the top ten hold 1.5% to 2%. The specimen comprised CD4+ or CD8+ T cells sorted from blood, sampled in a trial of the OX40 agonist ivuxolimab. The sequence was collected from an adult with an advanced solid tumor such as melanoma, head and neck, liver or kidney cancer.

This CDR3 is CASSPSGGSNTGELFF. For the CDR3, the DNA is TGTGCCAGCAGCCCCTCGGGGGGAAGCAACACCGGGGAGCTGTTTTTT. The chain combines TRBV7-8 with TRBJ2-2, with 7 nucleotides matching TRBD2. The length of the CDR3 is 16 residues. Germline V CDR1 and CDR2: SGHVS, FQNEAQ. V trimming: 5 bases; J trimming: 2 bases; junction bases outside the gene matches: 8.